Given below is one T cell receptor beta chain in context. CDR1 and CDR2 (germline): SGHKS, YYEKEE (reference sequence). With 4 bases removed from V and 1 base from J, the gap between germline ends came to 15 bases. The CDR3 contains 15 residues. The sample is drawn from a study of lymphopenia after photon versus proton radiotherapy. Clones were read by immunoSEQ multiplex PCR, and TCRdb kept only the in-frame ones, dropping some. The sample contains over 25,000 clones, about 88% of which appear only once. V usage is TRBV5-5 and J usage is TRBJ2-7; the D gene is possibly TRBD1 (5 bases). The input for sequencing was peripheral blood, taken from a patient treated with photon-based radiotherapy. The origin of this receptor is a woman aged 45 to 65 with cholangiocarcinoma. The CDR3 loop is CASSPEPRQSYEQYF. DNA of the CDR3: TGTGCCAGCAGCCCCGAACCTCGACAGTCCTACGAGCAGTACTTC.